The 16 T cell receptor beta chains below come from one sample, sequenced in a study of shared clonotypes between healthy human individuals. TCRdb's table, derived via immunoSEQ multiplex PCR, lists solely in-frame clones and lacks some. The data show about 1.5 million clones, 95% to 99% seen once. The specimen sequenced was naive CD4+ T cells sorted from blood. Subset described: CD45RA+ positively selected. Source of these receptors: a man aged 30-40 years in good health.

This chain links TRBV9 with TRBJ2-1, with D unresolved. Trimming left V 4 bases short and J 1 base short, with 12 bases between. The germline gives CDR1 SGDLS, CDR2 YYNGEE. CDR3 length: 15 amino acids. CDR3 bases: TGTGCCAGCAGCCCTAGTACAGCTTCCTACAATGAGCAGTTCTTC. Residues: CASSPSTASYNEQFF.

V and J are TRBV18 and TRBJ2-7; D is uncertain. This CDR3 comprises 16 residues. V was clipped by 0 bases and J by 4 bases, with 16 bases between them. Germline V gene lookup returns CDR1 KGHSH and CDR2 LQKENI. The chain's CDR3 is CASSPPLQAGPYEQYF. CDR3 DNA: TGTGCCAGCTCACCACCGTTGCAGGCAGGACCGTACGAGCAGTACTTC.

This chain connects TRBV30 to TRBJ1-2; D gene ambiguous. There are 11 residues in the CDR3. V gave up 4 bases and J gave up 9 bases, with 12 bases separating them. The germline V gene has CDR1 GTSNPN and CDR2 SVGIG (reference sequence). As DNA, the CDR3 is TGTGCCTGGACAACCCTGATGAGCTACACCTTC. Protein: CAWTTLMSYTF.

The chain joins TRBV30 to TRBJ2-3, with D unclear. Germline CDR1 is GTSNPN and CDR2 is SVGIG (reference sequence). The CDR3 contains 11 residues. With 2 bases removed from V and 11 bases from J, the gap between germline ends came to 11 bases. CDR3 sequence: CAWSPPMKQYF. CDR3 nucleotide sequence: TGTGCCTGGAGTCCCCCCATGAAGCAGTATTTT.

V is TRBV28 and J is TRBJ2-7; maybe TRBD1 (5 bases). Germline V gene sequence: CDR1 MDHEN, CDR2 SYDVKM. V was cut by 5 bases and J by 0 bases, with 20 bases left in between. The length of the CDR3 is 17 residues. The CDR3 region is CASSPYPPGRASYEQYF. CDR3 sequence (DNA): TGTGCCAGCAGTCCCTACCCCCCGGGCAGGGCCTCCTACGAGCAGTACTTC.

The J gene is TRBJ1-1, the V gene TRBV18; no firm D call. CDR3 size: 13 residues. Germline assignment: CDR1 KGHSH and CDR2 LQKENI. Trimming pared 2 bases from V and 7 bases from J, leaving 11 bases between. The CDR3 here is CASSPERQFEAFF. For the CDR3, the DNA is TGTGCCAGCTCACCAGAGAGGCAATTTGAAGCTTTCTTT.

V usage is TRBV28 and J usage is TRBJ1-2; D gene ambiguous. CDR3 length: 11 amino acids. With 6 bases removed from V and 3 bases from J, the gap between germline ends came to 5 bases. CDR1 is MDHEN and CDR2 is SYDVKM in the germline V gene. CDR3 region: CASRVDYGYTF. The CDR3 region has the DNA TGTGCCAGCAGGGTAGACTATGGCTACACCTTC.

This rearrangement joins TRBV5-4 to TRBJ2-1; TRBD2 matches 8 bases. The germline gives CDR1 SGHNT, CDR2 YYREEE (reference sequence). V shed 0 bases and J 6 bases; nucleotides not matched to a gene: 14. This CDR3 is built from 18 residues. The CDR3 reads CASSLAPAGALLGNEQFF. CDR3 bases: TGTGCCAGCAGCTTGGCGCCAGCGGGAGCCCTACTGGGCAATGAGCAGTTCTTC.

The chain uses TRBV5-4 and TRBJ2-7; D is perhaps TRBD1 (6 bases). Germline CDR1 reads SGHNT; CDR2 reads YYREEE (reference sequence). This CDR3 is 17 amino acids long. Trimming left V 5 bases short and J 4 bases short, with 25 bases between. The DNA of the CDR3 is TGTGCCAGCAGTGGCCGCTCAGGGGATCGCGTGTTGTACGAGCAGTACTTC. It translates to CASSGRSGDRVLYEQYF.

The rearrangement joins TRBV6-1 to TRBJ2-2; 8 bases align to TRBD1. Germline V gene lookup returns CDR1 MNHNS and CDR2 SASEGT. Trimming at V came to 8 bases and at J to 5 bases, leaving 4 bases not matched to a gene. CDR3 length: 13 residues. The CDR3 is CASDRGWTGELFF. The CDR3 DNA is TGTGCCAGCGACAGGGGATGGACCGGGGAGCTGTTTTTT.

This rearrangement joins TRBV29-1 to TRBJ1-1; TRBD1 aligns across 7 bases. This CDR3 spans 15 amino acids. With 4 bases clipped from V and 8 bases from J, the junction kept 16 bases outside the gene matches. The germline V gene encodes CDR1 SQVTM and CDR2 ANQGSEA. As DNA, the CDR3 is TGCAGCGTTGCCCCTAACCGAATCGGGACAGCCGAAGCTTTCTTT. This gives the protein CSVAPNRIGTAEAFF.

The rearrangement joins TRBV20-1 to TRBJ2-3; D gene ambiguous. CDR3 length: 10 residues. V lost 8 bases and J 6 bases, leaving 9 bases between the germline ends. Germline values: CDR1 DFQATT, CDR2 SNEGSKA (reference sequence). CDR3 in amino acids: CSPKSDTQYF. The CDR3 nucleotides are TGCAGTCCCAAGTCGGATACGCAGTATTTT.

The rearrangement links TRBV5-6 to TRBJ2-3; possible D gene TRBD2, 5 bases. From germline, CDR1 is SGHDT and CDR2 YYEEEE. This CDR3 comprises 16 residues. The V end lost 0 bases, the J end lost 0 bases, and 11 bases lay between the germline ends. The CDR3 reads CASSLVIGLSTDTQYF. CDR3 sequence (DNA): TGTGCCAGCAGCTTGGTAATAGGACTGAGCACAGATACGCAGTATTTT.

The chain uses TRBV28 and TRBJ2-5; 10 bases align to TRBD1. In germline, CDR1 is MDHEN, CDR2 SYDVKM. The V segment lost 4 bases and the J segment 4 bases; nucleotides outside the gene matches: 9. This CDR3 has 16 residues. CDR3 sequence: CASSSSGTGDLETQYF. CDR3 DNA sequence: TGTGCCAGCAGTTCATCCGGGACAGGGGACTTAGAGACCCAGTACTTC.

DNA for the CDR3: TGTGCCAGTAGTATTGACGGGGGCAACAAAGATACGCAGTATTTT. It codes for CASSIDGGNKDTQYF. V and J are TRBV19 and TRBJ2-3; D assignment may be TRBD1 or TRBD2 (6 bases each). CDR3 size: 15 residues. Germline loops: CDR1 LNHDA, CDR2 SQIVND (reference sequence). The V and J ends lost 3 bases and 5 bases respectively, with 15 bases between them.

The chain is built from TRBV5-1 and TRBJ2-2, with D hard to call. Germline V gives CDR1 SGHRS, CDR2 YFSETQ. V was cut by 0 bases and J by 4 bases, with 10 bases left in between. There are 15 residues in the CDR3. The CDR3 is CASSLGVGITGELFF. The CDR3 DNA reads TGCGCCAGCAGCTTGGGGGTTGGAATCACCGGGGAGCTGTTTTTT.